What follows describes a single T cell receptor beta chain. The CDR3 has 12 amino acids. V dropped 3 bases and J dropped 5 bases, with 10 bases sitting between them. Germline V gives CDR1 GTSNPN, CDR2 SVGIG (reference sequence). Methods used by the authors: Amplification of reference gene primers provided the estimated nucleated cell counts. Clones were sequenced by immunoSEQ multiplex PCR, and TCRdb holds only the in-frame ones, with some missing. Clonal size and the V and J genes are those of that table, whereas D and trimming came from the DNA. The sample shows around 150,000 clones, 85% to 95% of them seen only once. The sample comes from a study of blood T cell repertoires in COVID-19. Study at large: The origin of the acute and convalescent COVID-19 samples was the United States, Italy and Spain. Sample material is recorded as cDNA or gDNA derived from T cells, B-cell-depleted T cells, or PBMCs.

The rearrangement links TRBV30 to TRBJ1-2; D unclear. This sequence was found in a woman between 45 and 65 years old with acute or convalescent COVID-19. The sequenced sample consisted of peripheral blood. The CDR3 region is CAWRFTAYGYTF. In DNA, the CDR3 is TGTGCCTGGAGATTTACAGCTTATGGCTACACCTTC.